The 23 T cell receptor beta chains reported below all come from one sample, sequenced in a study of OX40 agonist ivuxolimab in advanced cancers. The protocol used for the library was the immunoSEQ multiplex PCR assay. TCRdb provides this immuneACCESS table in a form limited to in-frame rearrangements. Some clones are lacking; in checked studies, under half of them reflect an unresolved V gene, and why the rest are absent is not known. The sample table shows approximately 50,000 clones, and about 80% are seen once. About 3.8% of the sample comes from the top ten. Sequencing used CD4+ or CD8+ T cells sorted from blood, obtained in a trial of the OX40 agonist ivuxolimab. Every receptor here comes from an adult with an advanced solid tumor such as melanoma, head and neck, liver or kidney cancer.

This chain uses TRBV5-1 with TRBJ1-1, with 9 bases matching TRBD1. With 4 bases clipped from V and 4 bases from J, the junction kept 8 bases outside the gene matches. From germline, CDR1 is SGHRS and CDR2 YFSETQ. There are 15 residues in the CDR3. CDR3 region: CASSIQGAGGTEAFF. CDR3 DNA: TGCGCCAGCAGCATACAGGGGGCAGGGGGCACTGAAGCTTTCTTT. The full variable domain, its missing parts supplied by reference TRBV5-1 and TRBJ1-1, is KAGVTQTPRYLIKTRGQQVTLSCSPISGHRSVSWYQQTPGQGLQFLFEYFSETQRNKGNFPGRFSGRQFSNSRSEMNVSTLELGDSALYLCASSIQGAGGTEAFFGQGTRLTVV.

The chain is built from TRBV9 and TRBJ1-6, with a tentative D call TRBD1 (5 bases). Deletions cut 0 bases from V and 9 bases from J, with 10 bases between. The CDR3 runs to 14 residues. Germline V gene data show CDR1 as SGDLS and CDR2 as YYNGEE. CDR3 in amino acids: CASSVAAGPSPLHF. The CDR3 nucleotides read TGTGCCAGCAGCGTAGCTGCGGGGCCTTCACCCCTCCACTTT. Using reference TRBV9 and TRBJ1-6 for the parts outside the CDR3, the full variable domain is DSGVTQTPKHLITATGQRVTLRCSPRSGDLSVYWYQQSLDQGLQFLIQYYNGEERAKGNILERFSAQQFPDLHSELNLSSLELGDSALYFCASSVAAGPSPLHFGNGTRLTVT.

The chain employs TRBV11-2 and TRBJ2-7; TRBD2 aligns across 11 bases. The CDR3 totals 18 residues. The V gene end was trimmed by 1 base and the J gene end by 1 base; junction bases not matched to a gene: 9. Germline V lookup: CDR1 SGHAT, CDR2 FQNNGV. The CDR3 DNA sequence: TGTGCCAGCAGCTTAGGTCCTAGCGGGGGGCTAAGGTCCTACGAGCAGTACTTC. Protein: CASSLGPSGGLRSYEQYF.

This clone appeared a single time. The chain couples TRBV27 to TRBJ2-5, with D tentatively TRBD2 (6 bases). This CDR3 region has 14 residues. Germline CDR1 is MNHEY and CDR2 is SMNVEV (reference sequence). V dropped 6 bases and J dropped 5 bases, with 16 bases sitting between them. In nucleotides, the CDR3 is TGTGCCAGCAGCACCCGGGGACTTCGTGAGACCCAGTACTTC. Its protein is CASSTRGLRETQYF.

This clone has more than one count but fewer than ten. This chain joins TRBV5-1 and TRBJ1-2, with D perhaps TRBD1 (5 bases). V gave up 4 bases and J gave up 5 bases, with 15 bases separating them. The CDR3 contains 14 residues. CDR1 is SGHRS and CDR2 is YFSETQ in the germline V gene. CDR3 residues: CASSPDTEGYGYTF. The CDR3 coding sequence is TGCGCCAGCAGCCCGGACACGGAGGGATATGGCTACACCTTC. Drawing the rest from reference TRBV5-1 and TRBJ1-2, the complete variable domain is KAGVTQTPRYLIKTRGQQVTLSCSPISGHRSVSWYQQTPGQGLQFLFEYFSETQRNKGNFPGRFSGRQFSNSRSEMNVSTLELGDSALYLCASSPDTEGYGYTFGSGTRLTVV.

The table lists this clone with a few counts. The CDR3 loop reads CASSLIDYGYTF. DNA of the CDR3: TGTGCCAGCAGCTTAATAGACTATGGCTACACCTTC. The gene calls are TRBV7-8 and TRBJ1-2, with D hard to call. The CDR3 extends over 12 amino acids. CDR1 is SGHVS and CDR2 is FQNEAQ in the germline V gene. Trimming left V 2 bases short and J 3 bases short, with 4 bases between.

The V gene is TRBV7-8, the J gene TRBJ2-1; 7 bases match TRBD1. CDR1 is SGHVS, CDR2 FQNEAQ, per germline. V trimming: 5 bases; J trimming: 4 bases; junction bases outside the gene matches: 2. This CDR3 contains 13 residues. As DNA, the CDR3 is TGTGCCAGCAGCAAGGACAGGTACAATGAGCAGTTCTTC. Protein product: CASSKDRYNEQFF.

This CDR3 is CASSQVTWGEQYF. CDR3 nucleotide sequence: TGTGCCAGCAGCCAGGTGACATGGGGCGAGCAGTACTTC. The chain carries TRBV14 and TRBJ2-7; D gene uncertain. Looked up from germline, CDR1 is SGHDN and CDR2 is FVKESK. The length of the CDR3 is 13 residues. V shed 3 bases and J shed 6 bases, with 12 bases lying between them. The whole variable domain, remainder taken from reference TRBV14 and TRBJ2-7, is EAGVTQFPSHSVIEKGQTVTLRCDPISGHDNLYWYRRVMGKEIKFLLHFVKESKQDESGMPNNRFLAERTGGTYSTLKVQPAELEDSGVYFCASSQVTWGEQYFGPGTRLTVT.

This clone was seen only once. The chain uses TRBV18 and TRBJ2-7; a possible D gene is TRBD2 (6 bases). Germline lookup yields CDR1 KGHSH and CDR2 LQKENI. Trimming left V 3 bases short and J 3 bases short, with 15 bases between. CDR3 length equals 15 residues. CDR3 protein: CASSPPGGAHYEQYF. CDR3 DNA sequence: TGTGCCAGCTCACCCCCCGGAGGGGCGCACTACGAGCAGTACTTC.

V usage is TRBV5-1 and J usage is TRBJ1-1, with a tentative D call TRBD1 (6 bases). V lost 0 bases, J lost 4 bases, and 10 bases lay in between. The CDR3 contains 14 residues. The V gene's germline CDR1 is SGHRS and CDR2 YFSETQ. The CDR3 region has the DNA TGCGCCAGCAGCTTGGAAGGGGGTGGCACTGAAGCTTTCTTT. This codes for CASSLEGGGTEAFF.

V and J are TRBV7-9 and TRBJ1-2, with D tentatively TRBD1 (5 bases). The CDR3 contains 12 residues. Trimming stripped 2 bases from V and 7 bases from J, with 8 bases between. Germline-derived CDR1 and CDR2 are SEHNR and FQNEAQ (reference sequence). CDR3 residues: CASSLPGGGYTF. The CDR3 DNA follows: TGTGCCAGCAGCTTACCCGGGGGTGGCTACACCTTC.

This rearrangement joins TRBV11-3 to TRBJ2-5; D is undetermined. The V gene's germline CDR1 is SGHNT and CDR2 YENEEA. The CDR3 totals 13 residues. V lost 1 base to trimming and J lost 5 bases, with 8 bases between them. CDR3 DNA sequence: TGTGCCAGCAGCTTAGGGAATTCGGAGACCCAGTACTTC. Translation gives CASSLGNSETQYF.

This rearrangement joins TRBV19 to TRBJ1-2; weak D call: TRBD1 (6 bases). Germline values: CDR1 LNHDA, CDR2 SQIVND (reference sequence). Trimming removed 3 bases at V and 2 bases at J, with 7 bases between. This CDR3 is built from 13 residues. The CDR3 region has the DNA TGTGCCAGTAGTATTAGGGGGAACTATGGCTACACCTTC. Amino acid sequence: CASSIRGNYGYTF. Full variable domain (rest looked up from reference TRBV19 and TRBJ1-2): DGGITQSPKYLFRKEGQNVTLSCEQNLNHDAMYWYRQDPGQGLRLIYYSQIVNDFQKGDIAEGYSVSREKKESFPLTVTSAQKNPTAFYLCASSIRGNYGYTFGSGTRLTVV.

The CDR3 coding sequence is TGTGCCAGTAGTACCGGCGGGGGATACTTGAACACTGAAGCTTTCTTT. This codes for CASSTGGGYLNTEAFF. This chain joins TRBV19 and TRBJ1-1; possible D gene TRBD1, 5 bases. CDR3 length: 16 amino acids. Trimming cost V 4 bases and J 0 bases, with 15 bases left between them. Germline CDR1 and CDR2: LNHDA and SQIVND (reference sequence).

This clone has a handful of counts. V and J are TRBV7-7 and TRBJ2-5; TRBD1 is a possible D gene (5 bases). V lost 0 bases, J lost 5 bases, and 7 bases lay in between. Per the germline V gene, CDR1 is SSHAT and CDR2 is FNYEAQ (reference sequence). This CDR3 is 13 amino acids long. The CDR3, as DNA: TGTGCCAGCAGCTTAGCCAGGGTGGAGACCCAGTACTTC. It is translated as CASSLARVETQYF.

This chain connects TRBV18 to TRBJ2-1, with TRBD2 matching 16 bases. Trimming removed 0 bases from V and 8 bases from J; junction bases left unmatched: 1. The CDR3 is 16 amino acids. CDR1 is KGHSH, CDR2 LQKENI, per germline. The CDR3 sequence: CASSPPGLAGGYEQFF. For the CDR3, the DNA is TGTGCCAGCTCACCACCGGGACTAGCGGGAGGGTATGAGCAGTTCTTC.

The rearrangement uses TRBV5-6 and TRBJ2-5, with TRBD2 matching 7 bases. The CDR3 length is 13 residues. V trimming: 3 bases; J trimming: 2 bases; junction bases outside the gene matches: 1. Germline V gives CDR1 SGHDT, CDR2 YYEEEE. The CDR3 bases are TGTGCCAGCAGCTGGGGACTACAAGAGACCCAGTACTTC. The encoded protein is CASSWGLQETQYF. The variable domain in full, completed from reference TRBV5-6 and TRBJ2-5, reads DAGVTQSPTHLIKTRGQQVTLRCSPKSGHDTVSWYQQALGQGPQFIFQYYEEEERQRGNFPDRFSGHQFPNYSSELNVNALLLGDSALYLCASSWGLQETQYFGPGTRLLVL.

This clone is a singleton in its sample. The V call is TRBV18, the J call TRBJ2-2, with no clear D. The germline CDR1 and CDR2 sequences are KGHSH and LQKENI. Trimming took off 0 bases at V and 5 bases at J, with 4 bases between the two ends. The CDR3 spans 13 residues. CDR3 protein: CASSPPGTGELFF. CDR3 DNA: TGTGCCAGCTCACCACCGGGTACCGGGGAGCTGTTTTTT.

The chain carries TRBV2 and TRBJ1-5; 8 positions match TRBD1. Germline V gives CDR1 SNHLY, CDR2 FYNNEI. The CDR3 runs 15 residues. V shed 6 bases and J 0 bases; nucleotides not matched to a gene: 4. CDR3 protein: CASSGTGHSNQPQHF. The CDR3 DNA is TGTGCCAGCAGCGGGACAGGTCATAGCAATCAGCCCCAGCATTTT. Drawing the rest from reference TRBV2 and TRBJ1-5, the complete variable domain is EPEVTQTPSHQVTQMGQEVILRCVPISNHLYFYWYRQILGQKVEFLVSFYNNEISEKSEIFDDQFSVERPDGSNFTLKIRSTKLEDSAMYFCASSGTGHSNQPQHFGDGTRLSIL.

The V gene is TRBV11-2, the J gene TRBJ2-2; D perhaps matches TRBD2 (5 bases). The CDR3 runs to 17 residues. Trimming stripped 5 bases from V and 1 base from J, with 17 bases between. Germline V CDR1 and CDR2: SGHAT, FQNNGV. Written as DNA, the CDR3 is TGTGCCAGCAGCCCCTCGGCGGACTTCCGGAACACCGGGGAGCTGTTTTTT. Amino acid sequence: CASSPSADFRNTGELFF.

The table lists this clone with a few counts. DNA of the CDR3: TGTGCCAGCAGTGAAGTAGGGACTAGCGGGAACAATGAGCAGTTCTTC. It is translated as CASSEVGTSGNNEQFF. The chain combines TRBV2 with TRBJ2-1, with TRBD2 matching 13 bases. This CDR3 is built from 16 residues. Germline V gene sequence: CDR1 SNHLY, CDR2 FYNNEI. V was clipped by 1 base and J by 5 bases; unmatched bases: 2.

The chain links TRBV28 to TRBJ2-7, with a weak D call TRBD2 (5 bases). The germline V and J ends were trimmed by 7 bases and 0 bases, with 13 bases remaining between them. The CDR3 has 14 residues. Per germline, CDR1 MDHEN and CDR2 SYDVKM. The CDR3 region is CASTGRIYSYEQYF. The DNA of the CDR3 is TGTGCCAGCACGGGGAGAATTTACTCCTACGAGCAGTACTTC.

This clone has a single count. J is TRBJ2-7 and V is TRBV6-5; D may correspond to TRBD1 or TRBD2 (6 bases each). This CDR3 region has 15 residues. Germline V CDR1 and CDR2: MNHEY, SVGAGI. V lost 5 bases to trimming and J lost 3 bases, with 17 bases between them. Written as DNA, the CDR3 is TGTGCCAGCAGTCCGGGGGCAGGCCGCATCTACGAGCAGTACTTC. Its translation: CASSPGAGRIYEQYF.